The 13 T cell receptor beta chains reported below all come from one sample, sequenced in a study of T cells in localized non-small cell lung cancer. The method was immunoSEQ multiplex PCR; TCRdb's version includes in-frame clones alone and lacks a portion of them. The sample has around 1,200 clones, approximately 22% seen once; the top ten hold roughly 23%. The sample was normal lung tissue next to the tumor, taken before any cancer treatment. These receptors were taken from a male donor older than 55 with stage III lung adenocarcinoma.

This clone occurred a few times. The CDR3 DNA is TGTGCCAGCAGTTACAGGGGGCTTAATTCACCCCTCCACTTT. This encodes CASSYRGLNSPLHF. The V gene is TRBV6-8, the J gene TRBJ1-6; 7 nucleotides agree with TRBD1. Germline CDR1 reads MNHGY; CDR2 reads SAAAGT. This CDR3 spans 14 amino acids. After removal of 2 bases from V and 6 bases from J, the junction contained 1 base not matched to a gene.

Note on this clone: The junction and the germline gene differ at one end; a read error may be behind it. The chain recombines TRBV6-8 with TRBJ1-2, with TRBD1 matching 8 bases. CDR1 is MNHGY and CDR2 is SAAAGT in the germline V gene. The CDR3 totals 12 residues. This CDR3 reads CAISGTGYGYTF. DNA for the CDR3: TGTGCCATCAGTGGGACAGGCTATGGCTACACCTTC.

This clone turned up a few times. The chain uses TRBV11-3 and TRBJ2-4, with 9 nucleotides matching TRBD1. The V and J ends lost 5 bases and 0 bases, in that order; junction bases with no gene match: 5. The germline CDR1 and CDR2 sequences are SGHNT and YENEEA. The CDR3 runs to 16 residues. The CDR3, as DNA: TGTGCCAGCAGCGGAACAGGGGGCTTAGCCAAAAACATTCAGTACTTC. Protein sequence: CASSGTGGLAKNIQYF. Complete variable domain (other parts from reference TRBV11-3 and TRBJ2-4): EAGVVQSPRYKIIEKKQPVAFWCNPISGHNTLYWYLQNLGQGPELLIRYENEEAVDDSQLPKDRFSAERLKGVDSTLKIQPAELGDSAVYLCASSGTGGLAKNIQYFGAGTRLSVL.

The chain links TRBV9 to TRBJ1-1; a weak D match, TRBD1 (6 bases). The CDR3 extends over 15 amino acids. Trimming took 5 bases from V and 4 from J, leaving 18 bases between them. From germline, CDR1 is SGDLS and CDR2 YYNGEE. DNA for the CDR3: TGTGCCAGCAGTGAACAGTTGGGGGCTTTCACTGAAGCTTTCTTT. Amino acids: CASSEQLGAFTEAFF.

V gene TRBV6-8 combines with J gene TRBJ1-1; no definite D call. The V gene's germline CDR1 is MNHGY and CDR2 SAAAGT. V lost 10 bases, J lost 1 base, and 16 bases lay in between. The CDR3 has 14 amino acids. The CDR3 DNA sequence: TGTGCCATCAGCGGCGATACCGAGAACACTGAAGCTTTCTTT. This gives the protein CAISGDTENTEAFF.

Written as DNA, the CDR3 is TGCGCCAGCAGCTTGGATGGGTCGGGACAGGGGGCGTCTCGCTATGGCTACACCTTC. This sequence encodes CASSLDGSGQGASRYGYTF. J is TRBJ1-2 and V is TRBV5-1, with 12 bases fitting TRBD1. Germline-derived CDR1 and CDR2 are SGHRS and YFSETQ. V lost 0 bases and J lost 4; bases outside the gene matches: 13. The CDR3 totals 19 residues. The full variable domain, in which reference TRBV5-1 and TRBJ1-2 provide the parts outside the CDR3, is KAGVTQTPRYLIKTRGQQVTLSCSPISGHRSVSWYQQTPGQGLQFLFEYFSETQRNKGNFPGRFSGRQFSNSRSEMNVSTLELGDSALYLCASSLDGSGQGASRYGYTFGSGTRLTVV.

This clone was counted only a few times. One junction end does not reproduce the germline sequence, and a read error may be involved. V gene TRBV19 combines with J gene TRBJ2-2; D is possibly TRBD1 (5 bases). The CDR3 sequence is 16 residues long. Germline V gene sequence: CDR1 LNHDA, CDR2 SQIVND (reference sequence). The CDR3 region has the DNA TGTGCCAGTAGAGCCCCGACAGACCTGAACACCCGGGAGCTGTTTTTT. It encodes CASRAPTDLNTRELFF.

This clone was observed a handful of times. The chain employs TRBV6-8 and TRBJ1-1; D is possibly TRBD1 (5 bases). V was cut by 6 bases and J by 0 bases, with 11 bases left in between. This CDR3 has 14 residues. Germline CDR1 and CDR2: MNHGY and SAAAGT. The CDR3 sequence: CASRIREMNTEAFF. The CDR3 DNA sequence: TGTGCCAGCAGGATCAGGGAGATGAACACTGAAGCTTTCTTT.

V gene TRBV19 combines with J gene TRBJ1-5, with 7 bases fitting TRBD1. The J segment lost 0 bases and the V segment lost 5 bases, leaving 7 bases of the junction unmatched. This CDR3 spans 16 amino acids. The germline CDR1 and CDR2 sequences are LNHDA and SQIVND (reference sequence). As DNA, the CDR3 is TGTGCCAGTAGTTGGGCAGGGGGGGATAGCAATCAGCCCCAGCATTTT. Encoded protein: CASSWAGGDSNQPQHF.

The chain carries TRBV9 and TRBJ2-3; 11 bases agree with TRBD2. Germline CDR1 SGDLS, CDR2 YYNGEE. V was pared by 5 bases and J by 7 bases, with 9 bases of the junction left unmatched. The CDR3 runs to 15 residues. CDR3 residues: CASSVTSGATYTQYF. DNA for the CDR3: TGTGCCAGCAGTGTGACTAGCGGGGCTACATATACGCAGTATTTT.

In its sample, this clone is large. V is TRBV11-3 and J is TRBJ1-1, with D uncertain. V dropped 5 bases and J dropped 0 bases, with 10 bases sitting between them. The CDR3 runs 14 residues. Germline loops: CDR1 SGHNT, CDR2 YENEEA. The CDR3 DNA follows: TGTGCCAGCAGCGAAACACAGATGAACACTGAAGCTTTCTTT. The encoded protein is CASSETQMNTEAFF. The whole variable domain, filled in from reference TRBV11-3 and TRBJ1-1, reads EAGVVQSPRYKIIEKKQPVAFWCNPISGHNTLYWYLQNLGQGPELLIRYENEEAVDDSQLPKDRFSAERLKGVDSTLKIQPAELGDSAVYLCASSETQMNTEAFFGQGTRLTVV.

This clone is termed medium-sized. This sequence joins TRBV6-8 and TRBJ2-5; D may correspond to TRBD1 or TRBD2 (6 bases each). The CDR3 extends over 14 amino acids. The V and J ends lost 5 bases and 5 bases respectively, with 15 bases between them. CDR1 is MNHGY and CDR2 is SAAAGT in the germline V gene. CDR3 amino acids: CASSEVAGGETQYF. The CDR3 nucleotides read TGTGCCAGCAGTGAGGTGGCCGGGGGCGAGACCCAGTACTTC.

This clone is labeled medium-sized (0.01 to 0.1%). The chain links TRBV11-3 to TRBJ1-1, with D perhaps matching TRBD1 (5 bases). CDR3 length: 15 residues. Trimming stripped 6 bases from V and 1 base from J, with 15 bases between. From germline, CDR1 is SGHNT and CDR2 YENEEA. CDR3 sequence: CASRRSLGRNTEAFF. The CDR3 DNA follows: TGTGCCAGCAGAAGATCTTTGGGACGGAACACTGAAGCTTTCTTT.